These 7 T cell receptor beta chains were sequenced from one sample in a study of cytomegalovirus exposure and HLA in healthy donors. The PCR contained 60 Vbeta and 13 Jbeta primers. Profiled with immunoSEQ multiplex PCR; TCRdb holds only in-frame clones, not every one. The data show 160,000 or so clones, around 80% seen once. Specimen: PBMCs. Receptor source: a man aged 35-49 years in good health and CMV-seronegative.

The chain carries TRBV5-1 and TRBJ2-2; 16 nucleotides align to TRBD2. This CDR3 contains 17 residues. The V gene's germline CDR1 is SGHRS and CDR2 YFSETQ. J lost 0 bases, V lost 4 bases, and 0 bases had no gene match. The CDR3 reads CASSGTSGGANTGELFF. The DNA of the CDR3 is TGCGCCAGCAGCGGGACTAGCGGGGGGGCGAACACCGGGGAGCTGTTTTTT.

In this sample, this clone turned up once. An end of the junction differs from the germline gene, which may be a read error. This chain connects TRBV5-3 to TRBJ1-2; D is perhaps TRBD1 (5 bases). TRBV5-3 is labeled an ORF, and its function is uncertain. This CDR3 contains 11 residues. CDR3 sequence: CARSPGHAYAF. The CDR3 DNA follows: TGTGCCAGAAGCCCCGGACATGCCTACGCCTTC.

The J gene is TRBJ2-7, the V gene TRBV5-1, with 10 nucleotides matching TRBD2. In germline, CDR1 is SGHRS, CDR2 YFSETQ. The length of the CDR3 is 14 residues. Unmatched junction bases numbered 6, after V lost 4 bases and J lost 5 bases. The CDR3 bases are TGCGCCAGCAGCCAGGAGCGGGGGGGCCACGAGCAGTACTTC. It specifies CASSQERGGHEQYF. The full variable domain, in which reference TRBV5-1 and TRBJ2-7 provide the parts outside the CDR3, is KAGVTQTPRYLIKTRGQQVTLSCSPISGHRSVSWYQQTPGQGLQFLFEYFSETQRNKGNFPGRFSGRQFSNSRSEMNVSTLELGDSALYLCASSQERGGHEQYFGPGTRLTVT.

The chain has TRBV5-4 and TRBJ1-6; the match to TRBD1 covers 8 bases. Trimming removed 6 bases from V and 4 bases from J; junction bases left unmatched: 6. The CDR3 has 15 residues. Germline V lookup: CDR1 SGHNT, CDR2 YYREEE (reference sequence). The CDR3 sequence: CASNPDREYNSPLHF. As DNA, the CDR3 is TGTGCCAGCAACCCGGACAGGGAATATAATTCACCCCTCCACTTT.

The chain joins TRBV7-9 to TRBJ1-1; a possible D gene is TRBD1 (6 bases). Germline CDR1 and CDR2: SEHNR and FQNEAQ (reference sequence). Trimming took off 2 bases at V and 7 bases at J, with 11 bases between the two ends. This CDR3 comprises 13 residues. This CDR3 reads CASSLQGGGEAFF. CDR3 bases: TGTGCCAGCAGCTTACAAGGGGGGGGTGAAGCTTTCTTT. Supplemented by reference TRBV7-9 and TRBJ1-1, the full variable domain reads DTGVSQNPRHKITKRGQNVTFRCDPISEHNRLYWYRQTLGQGPEFLTYFQNEAQLEKSRLLSDRFSAERPKGSFSTLEIQRTEQGDSAMYLCASSLQGGGEAFFGQGTRLTVV.

V and J are TRBV6-1 and TRBJ2-7; a weak D match, TRBD2 (5 bases). The CDR3 is 14 residues long. The V end was cut by 2 bases, the J end by 0 bases, with 8 bases between. Germline V gene data show CDR1 as MNHNS and CDR2 as SASEGT. The CDR3 sequence: CASSETGLSYEQYF. CDR3 nucleotides: TGTGCCAGCAGTGAAACCGGACTCTCCTACGAGCAGTACTTC.

This sequence joins TRBV5-1 and TRBJ2-5; tentative D call: TRBD1 (5 bases). The germline V gene encodes CDR1 SGHRS and CDR2 YFSETQ. V lost 7 bases, J lost 4 bases, and 11 bases lay in between. This CDR3 contains 12 residues. This CDR3 is CASGAPLETQYF. The CDR3 bases are TGCGCCAGCGGGGCCCCCTTAGAGACCCAGTACTTC.